One sample yielded the 16 T cell receptor beta chains listed below, sequenced in a study of cytomegalovirus exposure and HLA in healthy donors. The PCR had 60 Vbeta and 13 Jbeta primers. Profiling relied on immunoSEQ multiplex PCR, and the TCRdb table lists in-frame clones only, not all of them. The table lists 100,000 to 150,000 clones, more than 80% of them singletons. The sample taken for sequencing was PBMCs. The receptors originated from a man aged 25-45 years in good health and CMV-seropositive.

The V and J genes are TRBV5-5 and TRBJ2-1; tentative D call: TRBD1 (6 bases). The V and J ends lost 4 bases and 0 bases respectively, with 8 bases between them. The CDR3 has 14 residues. The germline gives CDR1 SGHKS, CDR2 YYEKEE (reference sequence). For the CDR3, the DNA is TGTGCCAGCAGCCAGGGGATCTCCTACAATGAGCAGTTCTTC. Residues: CASSQGISYNEQFF.

This clone was seen only a few times. J is TRBJ2-3 and V is TRBV7-2; D is ambiguous. There are 13 residues in the CDR3. Trimming pared 5 bases from V and 2 bases from J, leaving 8 bases between. Looked up from germline, CDR1 is SGHTA and CDR2 is FQGNSA. CDR3 DNA sequence: TGTGCCAGCAGCCAAATAGTCACAGATACGCAGTATTTT. Encoded protein: CASSQIVTDTQYF. Variable domain in full (rest from reference TRBV7-2 and TRBJ2-3): GAGVSQSPSNKVTEKGKDVELRCDPISGHTALYWYRQSLGQGLEFLIYFQGNSAPDKSGLPSDRFSAERTGGSVSTLTIQRTQQEDSAVYLCASSQIVTDTQYFGPGTRLTVL.

The rearrangement joins TRBV27 to TRBJ1-2; D gene unclear. CDR1 is MNHEY and CDR2 is SMNVEV in the germline V gene (reference sequence). Trimming cost V 4 bases and J 6 bases, with 12 bases left between them. The CDR3 has 13 residues. CDR3 in amino acids: CASSSQVWNGYTF. The CDR3 region has the DNA TGTGCCAGCAGTTCCCAGGTGTGGAATGGCTACACCTTC.

The chain carries TRBV5-6 and TRBJ2-7, with a tentative D call TRBD1 (6 bases). The CDR3 runs to 14 residues. Germline V gene data show CDR1 as SGHDT and CDR2 as YYEEEE. Trimming stripped 4 bases from V and 4 bases from J, with 15 bases between. The CDR3 nucleotides read TGTGCCAGCAGCATTCGGCCAGGGGCGTACGAGCAGTACTTC. Translated: CASSIRPGAYEQYF.

Notes on this clone: The sample contains more than one DNA sequence encoding this CDR3. This chain links TRBV6-4 with TRBJ1-1; D not certain. The CDR3 extends over 15 amino acids. CDR1 and CDR2 from the germline V gene are MRHNA and SNTAGT. Trimming removed 3 bases at V and 5 bases at J, with 16 bases between. CDR3 in amino acids: CASSDNGSPRTEAFF. CDR3 bases: TGTGCCAGCAGTGATAACGGGTCCCCAAGGACTGAAGCTTTCTTT.

The CDR3, as DNA: TGCGCCAGCAGCTTGGTACCTAGAACGGACACTGAAGCTTTCTTT. It codes for CASSLVPRTDTEAFF. The chain recombines TRBV5-1 with TRBJ1-1; D remains ambiguous. Trimming took 0 bases from V and 3 from J, leaving 12 bases between them. There are 15 residues in the CDR3. The germline V gene has CDR1 SGHRS and CDR2 YFSETQ.

J is TRBJ1-2 and V is TRBV19; D is unclear. V lost 6 bases, J lost 8 bases, and 19 bases lay in between. CDR3 length: 14 residues. Germline V CDR1 and CDR2: LNHDA, SQIVND (reference sequence). The CDR3 sequence: CASSVAGMTFGYTF. In DNA, the CDR3 is TGTGCCAGTAGCGTGGCGGGAATGACTTTCGGCTACACCTTC.

This CDR3 is CASSLQGYYGYTF. DNA of the CDR3: TGTGCCAGCAGCTTGCAGGGTTACTATGGCTACACCTTC. The chain uses TRBV5-4 and TRBJ1-2; D is perhaps TRBD1 (5 bases). Trimming removed 1 base at V and 3 bases at J, with 7 bases between. Germline V CDR1 and CDR2: SGHNT, YYREEE (reference sequence). The CDR3 has 13 residues.

In DNA, the CDR3 is TGTGCCAGCAGTTACGTGTCGGGGGGCGGACTGGATGGCTACACCTTC. Translated, it gives CASSYVSGGGLDGYTF. The rearrangement links TRBV6-6 to TRBJ1-2; tentatively, D is TRBD1 (6 bases). Trimming stripped 2 bases from V and 6 bases from J, with 19 bases between. The CDR3 is 16 amino acids. Germline assignment: CDR1 MNHNY and CDR2 SVGAGI (reference sequence).

The rearrangement links TRBV18 to TRBJ1-5, with D unclear. Germline CDR1 reads KGHSH; CDR2 reads LQKENI. Trimming removed 5 bases from V and 3 bases from J, with 5 bases in between. The CDR3 length is 12 residues. In DNA form, the CDR3 reads TGTGCCAGCTCAACAAACAATCAGCCCCAGCATTTT. Its translation: CASSTNNQPQHF.

This chain uses TRBV6-1 with TRBJ1-1; tentative D call: TRBD1 (6 bases). Per the germline V gene, CDR1 is MNHNS and CDR2 is SASEGT. V lost 3 bases, J lost 4 bases, and 15 bases lay in between. This CDR3 contains 15 residues. CDR3 nucleotides: TGTGCCAGCAGTGATTCTTCTCCAGGGGCCACTGAAGCTTTCTTT. Residues: CASSDSSPGATEAFF.

The chain joins TRBV5-6 to TRBJ1-3, with 7 bases fitting TRBD1. Unmatched junction bases numbered 8, after V lost 0 bases and J lost 5 bases. Germline values: CDR1 SGHDT, CDR2 YYEEEE. CDR3 length equals 16 residues. CDR3 sequence: CASSLAPQGVRNTIYF. For the CDR3, the DNA is TGTGCCAGCAGCTTGGCCCCGCAGGGGGTAAGAAACACCATATATTTT.

This clone was seen just once. The chain couples TRBV6-1 to TRBJ1-1, with TRBD1 matching over 7 bases. V dropped 5 bases and J dropped 2; count of bases not matched to a gene: 8. Per germline, CDR1 MNHNS and CDR2 SASEGT. The CDR3 covers 15 residues. In nucleotides, the CDR3 is TGTGCCAGCAGTTTAGGGGGACAGATTAACACTGAAGCTTTCTTT. Its translation is CASSLGGQINTEAFF.

The chain uses TRBV7-2 and TRBJ1-2, with 10 bases matching TRBD1. CDR3 length: 14 residues. Germline V gene data show CDR1 as SGHTA and CDR2 as FQGNSA. V shed 3 bases and J 7 bases; nucleotides not matched to a gene: 5. CDR3 sequence: CASSFDRGLGGYTF. Here the CDR3 DNA reads TGTGCCAGCAGCTTTGACAGGGGGCTGGGTGGCTACACCTTC.

This chain joins TRBV9 and TRBJ1-4; D gene uncertain. Trimming removed 0 bases at V and 0 bases at J, with 9 bases between. From germline, CDR1 is SGDLS and CDR2 YYNGEE. The CDR3 is made up of 16 amino acids. Written as DNA, the CDR3 is TGTGCCAGCAGCGTAGGGGCAGTTGCAACTAATGAAAAACTGTTTTTT. This sequence encodes CASSVGAVATNEKLFF.

The chain recombines TRBV30 with TRBJ1-1; D gene unclear. CDR1 is GTSNPN and CDR2 is SVGIG in the germline V gene (reference sequence). Between the trimmed V and J ends, which lost 4 bases and 3 bases, there was a span of 9 bases. This CDR3 is 12 amino acids long. CDR3 bases: TGTGCCTGGAACGCGGCGTACACTGAAGCTTTCTTT. This translates into CAWNAAYTEAFF.